A selection of T cell receptor beta chains follows, all from one sample in a study of response to subunit inactivated influenza vaccine. MiXCR, run by TCRdb on the RT-PCR reads, gives a single entry per CDR3 protein. The sample yields roughly 700,000 distinct CDR3 sequences, about 15% seen once. This specimen was PBMCs from blood, taken 14 to 15 days before vaccination. These receptors were taken from a man aged 45-60 years who received an inactivated influenza vaccine. The CDR3 runs from the conserved cysteine through the conserved F or W. A D gene is named only where the DNA matches it firmly. Expanded clones get a size class; other rows say once, few or many, or leave the size out.

v_gene	d_gene	j_gene	abundance	CDR3nt	CDR3aa
TRBV4-3	NA	TRBJ2-1	few	TGCGCCAGCAGCCGAAGACGCAAGGCCCAGGTTTACAATGAGCAGTTCTTC	CASSRRRKAQVYNEQFF
TRBV7-2	NA	TRBJ2-3	NA	TGTGCCAGCAGCTCCGCCGGTACGCAGTATTTT	CASSSAGTQYF
TRBV3-1	NA	TRBJ2-7	NA	TGTGCCAGCAGCCAAGACCCTGACAGGAGAATTTGCGAGCAGTACTTC	CASSQDPDRRICEQYF
TRBV15	NA	TRBJ2-7	few	TGTGCCACCAGCAGATACGGAGCCTACGAGCAGTACTTC	CATSRYGAYEQYF
TRBV6-1	TRBD1	TRBJ2-5	NA	TGTGCCAGCAGCTGGGACAGGGGTGCAGAGACCCAGTACTTC	CASSWDRGAETQYF
TRBV27	NA	TRBJ2-7	many	TGTGCCAGCAGTTTATCGGGGTTATCCTACGAGCAGTACTTC	CASSLSGLSYEQYF
TRBV5-1	NA	TRBJ1-4	NA	TGCGCCAGCAGCTTGGCAGGGCTTGAAAAACTGTTTTTT	CASSLAGLEKLFF
TRBV9	NA	TRBJ2-1	NA	TGTGCCAGCAGCGTAAATCCGGGGGCAGTCAATGAGCAGTTCTTC	CASSVNPGAVNEQFF
TRBV28	NA	TRBJ2-7	NA	TGTGCCACACAGGGTGGCACCTACGAGCAGTACTTC	CATQGGTYEQYF
TRBV7-2	TRBD2	TRBJ2-7	NA	TGTGCCAGCAGCGCGCGCGCACTGGGACTAGCGGGAGAGCAGTACTTC	CASSARALGLAGEQYF
TRBV7-3	NA	TRBJ2-5	few	TGTGCCAGCAGCTTAACCGCCAACCAAGAGACCCAGTACTTC	CASSLTANQETQYF
TRBV27	TRBD1	TRBJ2-5	NA	TGTGCCAGCAGTTTCGGGACAGGGGAAGAGACCCAGTACTTC	CASSFGTGEETQYF
TRBV20-1	NA	TRBJ1-1	NA	TGCAGTGCTAACAGGATGAACACTGAAGCTTTCTTT	CSANRMNTEAFF
TRBV20-1	TRBD2	TRBJ2-1	many	TGCAGTGCTAGCGGGGGGGCTAACAATGAGCAGTTCTTC	CSASGGANNEQFF
TRBV4-1	NA	TRBJ2-1	NA	TGCGCCAGCAGCCAAGATCCGGCGGGACTCTCCTACAATGAGCAGTTCTTC	CASSQDPAGLSYNEQFF
TRBV6-1	TRBD2	TRBJ2-1	many	TGTGCCAGCAACTTAGCGGGAGGGCCGGAAAATGAGCAGTTCTTC	CASNLAGGPENEQFF
TRBV28	TRBD1	TRBJ2-7	few	TGTGCCAGTCTGGACAGGGGAAGCTCCTACGAGCAGTACTTC	CASLDRGSSYEQYF
TRBV10-3	NA	TRBJ1-1	few	TGTGCCATCAGTCAGGCGGGGAACACTGAAGCTTTCTTT	CAISQAGNTEAFF
TRBV10-3	TRBD2	TRBJ2-3	NA	TGTGCCATAGGGACTAGCACCACAGATACGCAGTATTTT	CAIGTSTTDTQYF
TRBV13	TRBD2	TRBJ2-1	NA	TGTGCCAGCAGCTTATTACTAGCGGGAGATGAGCAGTTCTTC	CASSLLLAGDEQFF
TRBV4-3	NA	TRBJ2-7	many	TGCGCCAGCAGCCAAGTGGCGGGCGCTTACGAGCAGTACTTC	CASSQVAGAYEQYF
TRBV4-2	NA	TRBJ2-3	few	TGTGCCAGCAGCCAAGATCTTTCGGTGCCCACAGATACGCAGTATTTT	CASSQDLSVPTDTQYF
TRBV12-3/TRBV12-4	NA	TRBJ2-5	NA	TGTGCCAGCAGTTTAGTTACAGTTGCGGGGATGGGGACCCAGTACTTC	CASSLVTVAGMGTQYF
TRBV3-1	TRBD1	TRBJ1-2	NA	TGTGCCAGCAGCCAAGTTTTGACAGGGATCTTAGGTGGCTACACCTTC	CASSQVLTGILGGYTF
TRBV15	NA	TRBJ2-1	NA	TGTGCCACCAGCGGATACAGAAGATCCTACAATGAGCAGTTCTTC	CATSGYRRSYNEQFF
TRBV14	TRBD1	TRBJ2-5	NA	TGTGCCAGCAGCCAAGATCCACCGGGACAGGGGAAAGAGACCCAGTACTTC	CASSQDPPGQGKETQYF
TRBV4-1	NA	TRBJ1-5	NA	TGCGCCAGCAGCCTAGAGGACAAGTATAGCAATCAGCCCCAGCATTTT	CASSLEDKYSNQPQHF
TRBV4-2	TRBD2	TRBJ2-3	NA	TGTGCCAGCAGCCTTCAAATAAGACTAGCGGTGCGCACAGATACGCAGTATTTT	CASSLQIRLAVRTDTQYF
TRBV20-1	TRBD1	TRBJ2-7	many	TGCAGTGCGCCGCGGACAGGGTGGTACGAGCAGTACTTC	CSAPRTGWYEQYF